These 12 T cell receptor beta chains were sequenced from one sample in a study of blood T cell repertoires in COVID-19 (dated by TCRdb to the early 2020s). The library was generated by the immunoSEQ multiplex PCR assay. Not all clones reach the TCRdb copy of this immuneACCESS table, which keeps in-frame sequences only. Checked studies attribute under half of the gap to unresolved V genes and leave the rest unexplained. The sample records 300,000 to 500,000 clones, roughly 88% of which are singletons. The top ten clonotypes cover about 0.89% of the sample. The specimen sequenced was PBMCs or T cells enriched from blood (not recorded which). These receptors all come from a woman in her 30s with acute COVID-19.

This clone has just a few counts. This chain uses TRBV2 with TRBJ1-1; TRBD1 aligns across 7 bases. This CDR3 region has 14 residues. J was trimmed by 2 bases and V by 8 bases; bases with no gene match: 8. CDR1 SNHLY and CDR2 FYNNEI come from the germline V gene. The CDR3, as DNA: TGTGCCAGCTGGGGGACAGACAAAAACACTGAAGCTTTCTTT. The encoded protein is CASWGTDKNTEAFF.

The chain carries TRBV11-2 and TRBJ1-2; D is unresolved. With 5 bases removed from V and 7 bases from J, the gap between germline ends came to 23 bases. There are 16 residues in the CDR3. Looked up from germline, CDR1 is SGHAT and CDR2 is FQNNGV. CDR3 residues: CASSLIAGFLRTGYTF. In DNA form, the CDR3 reads TGTGCCAGCAGCCTCATCGCGGGCTTTCTCCGTACTGGCTACACCTTC.

The chain employs TRBV27 and TRBJ1-2; possible D gene TRBD1, 5 bases. Trimming removed 5 bases from V and 8 bases from J, with 15 bases in between. The CDR3 spans 13 residues. Germline CDR1 and CDR2: MNHEY and SMNVEV (reference sequence). CDR3 coding DNA: TGTGCCAGCAGTGCCCGGGTGGGGCAGGGCTACACCTTC. Translating gives CASSARVGQGYTF.

This chain connects TRBV7-2 to TRBJ2-7; 11 nucleotides match TRBD2. The trim removed 2 bases at V and 3 bases at J, leaving 9 bases unmatched. Germline loops: CDR1 SGHTA, CDR2 FQGNSA. The CDR3 has 17 residues. CDR3 bases: TGTGCCAGCAGCTTACCACTACTAGCGGGGGCACACTACGAGCAGTACTTC. Translated, it gives CASSLPLLAGAHYEQYF.

This sequence joins TRBV30 and TRBJ1-2, with unresolved D. Trimming removed 4 bases from V and 5 bases from J, with 8 bases in between. The length of the CDR3 is 11 residues. CDR1 and CDR2 (germline): GTSNPN, SVGIG (reference sequence). In DNA, the CDR3 is TGTGCCTGGAACGGGTTATATGGCTACACCTTC. This codes for CAWNGLYGYTF.

This clone was recorded a few times. The genes are TRBV30 and TRBJ2-7; TRBD1 matches 9 bases. J gave up 5 bases and V 4 bases, and 3 bases lay outside the gene matches. The CDR3 is 12 residues long. Germline CDR1 GTSNPN, CDR2 SVGIG (reference sequence). The CDR3 spells CAWTGTGNEQYF. Here the CDR3 DNA reads TGTGCCTGGACCGGGACAGGGAACGAGCAGTACTTC.

This chain joins TRBV7-9 and TRBJ2-3; 11 bases fit TRBD2. V trimming: 0 bases; J trimming: 7 bases; junction bases outside the gene matches: 3. The germline V gene encodes CDR1 SEHNR and CDR2 FQNEAQ (reference sequence). The CDR3 is 15 amino acids. The CDR3, as DNA: TGTGCCAGCAGCTTAGCTAGCGGGGGGGTAAATACGCAGTATTTT. Its protein is CASSLASGGVNTQYF. Supplemented by reference TRBV7-9 and TRBJ2-3, the full variable domain reads DTGVSQNPRHKITKRGQNVTFRCDPISEHNRLYWYRQTLGQGPEFLTYFQNEAQLEKSRLLSDRFSAERPKGSFSTLEIQRTEQGDSAMYLCASSLASGGVNTQYFGPGTRLTVL.

V is TRBV5-1 and J is TRBJ2-3, with TRBD2 matching 16 bases. V lost 4 bases, J lost 3 bases, and 14 bases stayed unmatched. Germline V lookup: CDR1 SGHRS, CDR2 YFSETQ. This CDR3 has 20 residues. CDR3 amino acids: CASSRGTSGGAEPQTDTQYF. CDR3 DNA: TGCGCCAGCAGCAGAGGGACTAGCGGGGGGGCCGAACCACAGACAGATACGCAGTATTTT.

This clone has just a few counts. The chain has TRBV7-3 and TRBJ2-7; maybe TRBD2 (5 bases). CDR1 and CDR2 (germline): SGHTA, FQGTGA. CDR3 length equals 13 residues. The V and J ends lost 2 bases and 6 bases respectively, with 11 bases between them. This chain's CDR3 is CASSLAAGFEQYF. Here the CDR3 DNA reads TGTGCCAGCAGCTTAGCGGCGGGTTTCGAGCAGTACTTC.

This clone has a single count. The V call is TRBV7-2, the J call TRBJ1-2; perhaps TRBD1 as D (5 bases). The CDR3 runs 14 residues. The V and J ends lost 2 bases and 6 bases respectively, with 13 bases between them. Germline lookup yields CDR1 SGHTA and CDR2 FQGNSA. This chain's CDR3 is CASSLLRVGNGYTF. The CDR3 DNA reads TGTGCCAGCAGCTTACTCAGGGTGGGTAATGGCTACACCTTC.

This clone appeared a few times. The chain's CDR3 is CATSDSPGQSRTTNEKLFF. CDR3 DNA sequence: TGTGCCACCAGTGATTCACCGGGACAGAGCCGTACAACTAATGAAAAACTGTTTTTT. V usage is TRBV24-1 and J usage is TRBJ1-4; TRBD1 matches at 7 bases. The germline V gene encodes CDR1 KGHDR and CDR2 SFDVKD. Losses at the gene ends were 2 bases for V and 0 bases for J; bases not matched to a gene: 11. This CDR3 region has 19 residues.

This chain connects TRBV30 to TRBJ1-2; tentatively, D is TRBD1 (5 bases). The germline V gene encodes CDR1 GTSNPN and CDR2 SVGIG (reference sequence). This CDR3 region has 13 residues. V was shortened by 0 bases and J by 7 bases, with 12 bases between the two germline ends. This CDR3 reads CAWSVLTAGGYTF. In DNA form, the CDR3 reads TGTGCCTGGAGTGTCTTGACAGCTGGTGGCTACACCTTC.